This T cell receptor (beta chain) derives from a study of blood T cell repertoires in COVID-19. Study-level background: Samples taken during acute and convalescent COVID-19 were collected in the United States, Italy and Spain. Sample material is recorded as cDNA or gDNA derived from T cells, B-cell-depleted T cells, or PBMCs.

The germline CDR1 and CDR2 sequences are SGHTA and FQGNSA. V shed 5 bases and J 6 bases; nucleotides not matched to a gene: 11. The CDR3 runs 15 residues. Original processing methods: Reference gene primer amplification yielded estimated nucleated cell counts. The data were produced by immunoSEQ multiplex PCR, yet TCRdb's version contains in-frame clones alone and is incomplete. Clone size and the V and J calls come from that table; the DNA yielded D and trimming. Among about 58,000 clones, around 78% were seen once, and the ten largest hold around 5%. Sequencing was carried out using peripheral blood. This clonotype originated in a human donor in a cohort sampled during active COVID-19. The V and J genes are TRBV7-2 and TRBJ1-1; the match to TRBD1 covers 8 bases. The CDR3 DNA reads as TGTGCCAGCAGCCCCAGACAGGGGTTGTTTTCTGAAGCTTTCTTT. This translates into CASSPRQGLFSEAFF. The full variable domain, rest sourced from reference TRBV7-2 and TRBJ1-1, is GAGVSQSPSNKVTEKGKDVELRCDPISGHTALYWYRQSLGQGLEFLIYFQGNSAPDKSGLPSDRFSAERTGGSVSTLTIQRTQQEDSAVYLCASSPRQGLFSEAFFGQGTRLTVV.